This paragraph covers one T cell receptor beta chain sequence. This record belongs to a study of immune characterization of retroperitoneal liposarcoma. The CDR3 is made up of 15 amino acids. Germline CDR1 and CDR2: MNHNY and SVGAGI (reference sequence). TCRdb passed the PCR reads through MiXCR, listing each CDR3 protein once. The data hold roughly 11,000 distinct CDR3 sequences, with 40% to 55% observed a single time. This TCR came from a female donor with retroperitoneal liposarcoma. Sequenced sample: tumor tissue. The V and J genes are TRBV6-6 and TRBJ2-1; 7 positions agree with TRBD2. The J call is in doubt because the DNA end fits TRBJ2-7 better. The CDR3 reads CASSYGGSGSYEQYF. The CDR3 DNA reads TGTGCCAGCAGTTACGGCGGGAGTGGCTCCTACGAGCAGTACTTC.